Sequencing of this T cell receptor beta chain was carried out in a study of blood T cell repertoires in COVID-19. Using immunoSEQ multiplex PCR, the repertoire was profiled, and TCRdb retains in-frame clones only, with some absent. Of over 250,000 clones listed, roughly 90% were seen once; the top ten hold 1.9%. The participants were between roughly 18 and 90 years old and came from 24 US areas. Cohorts were assigned according to the clinical history that participants reported. Either two negative PCRs, clearance, or symptom resolution qualified Cohort 3 donors as recovered. V dropped 4 bases and J dropped 11; count of bases not matched to a gene: 9. The CDR3 is made up of 14 amino acids. Germline CDR1 reads SGDLS; CDR2 reads YYNGEE.

Source material: PBMCs or T cells enriched from blood (not recorded which). The clonotype comes from a woman aged 60-70 years who had recovered from COVID-19. The V gene is TRBV9, the J gene TRBJ2-3, with 11 bases that match TRBD2. The CDR3 spells CASSSGLAGREQYF. As DNA, the CDR3 is TGTGCCAGCAGCTCCGGACTAGCGGGTCGGGAGCAGTATTTT.